A single sample gave rise to the 21 T cell receptor beta chains below, sequenced in a study of blood T cell repertoires in COVID-19. Measured with immunoSEQ multiplex PCR; TCRdb has only the in-frame clones, and not every one. This sample has 200,000 to 250,000 clones, with 85% to 90% found just once. Sequencing was carried out using peripheral blood. All receptors come from a man aged 50-59 years with acute or convalescent COVID-19.

This chain joins TRBV29-1 and TRBJ1-2, with D perhaps matching TRBD1 (6 bases). The CDR3 extends over 13 amino acids. Germline V gives CDR1 SQVTM, CDR2 ANQGSEA. Trimming took off 3 bases at V and 3 bases at J, with 11 bases between the two ends. The CDR3 loop is CSVDAGVDYGYTF. CDR3 coding DNA: TGCAGCGTTGATGCAGGGGTGGACTATGGCTACACCTTC. The full variable domain, completed using reference TRBV29-1 and TRBJ1-2, is SAVISQKPSRDICQRGTSLTIQCQVDSQVTMMFWYRQQPGQSLTLIATANQGSEATYESGFVIDKFPISRPNLTFSTLTVSNMSPEDSSIYLCSVDAGVDYGYTFGSGTRLTVV.

The genes are TRBV3-1 (or the pseudogene TRBV3-2) and TRBJ1-1, with unresolved D. This CDR3 is 15 amino acids long. Trimming stripped 3 bases from V and 1 base from J, with 12 bases between. The germline gives CDR1 LGHDT, CDR2 YNNKEL (reference sequence). The DNA for the CDR3 is TGTGCCAGCAGCCATTCCGGGATGGGGAACACTGAAGCTTTCTTT. It yields the protein CASSHSGMGNTEAFF.

The DNA of the CDR3 is TGTGCCAGCAGCTTGAGGGCAGGGGGCTACCACGAGCAGTACTTC. Translation: CASSLRAGGYHEQYF. The gene calls are TRBV7-7 and TRBJ2-7, with 8 positions matching TRBD1. V shed 3 bases, J shed 5 bases, and the junction held 9 bases outside the gene matches. The germline CDR1 and CDR2 sequences are SSHAT and FNYEAQ (reference sequence). CDR3 length: 15 residues. The whole variable domain, remainder taken from reference TRBV7-7 and TRBJ2-7, is GAGVSQSPRYKVTKRGQDVTLRCDPISSHATLYWYQQALGQGPEFLTYFNYEAQPDKSGLPSDRFSAERPEGSISTLTIQRTEQRDSAMYRCASSLRAGGYHEQYFGPGTRLTVT.

The chain joins TRBV2 to TRBJ2-2; maybe TRBD1 (6 bases). Trimming removed 7 bases from V and 6 bases from J, with 15 bases in between. Looked up from germline, CDR1 is SNHLY and CDR2 is FYNNEI. This CDR3 comprises 14 residues. The CDR3: CASIFTGYAGELFF. CDR3 DNA: TGTGCCAGCATATTTACAGGGTACGCCGGGGAGCTGTTTTTT.

Comment on this clone: One junction end does not reproduce the germline sequence, and a read error may be involved. This chain connects TRBV30 to TRBJ2-7, with 12 bases aligning to TRBD1. This CDR3 region has 12 residues. Germline assignment: CDR1 GTSNPN and CDR2 SVGIG (reference sequence). CDR3 region: CAWSVGTGGARF. DNA of the CDR3: TGTGCCTGGAGTGTAGGGACAGGGGGCGCCCGCTTC.

For the CDR3, the DNA is TGTGCCAGCTCACCAAGGCAGGGTTATGAAAAACTGTTTTTT. It specifies CASSPRQGYEKLFF. V gene TRBV18 combines with J gene TRBJ1-4, with a tentative D call TRBD1 (5 bases). V was pared by 2 bases and J by 6 bases, with 10 bases between. Germline CDR1 is KGHSH and CDR2 is LQKENI. The CDR3 consists of 14 residues.

This clone was counted between two and nine times. The V and J genes are TRBV21-1 and TRBJ1-5. TRBV21-1 is a pseudogene locus. The CDR3 is made up of 14 amino acids. CDR3 nucleotides: TGTGCCAGCAGCTTGGGGGGGTACAATCAGCCCCAGCATTTT. Its translation is CASSLGGYNQPQHF.

This clone was counted a few times. V gene TRBV30 combines with J gene TRBJ1-2; TRBD1 agrees at 8 bases. The CDR3 runs to 14 residues. The germline V gene encodes CDR1 GTSNPN and CDR2 SVGIG (reference sequence). CDR3 sequence (DNA): TGTGCTGTGCCGGGACAGGCAAATAACTATGGCTACACCTTC. Translating gives CAVPGQANNYGYTF.

The chain joins TRBV10-1 to TRBJ2-3; the D is unclear. CDR1 and CDR2 (germline): WNHNN, SYGVQD (reference sequence). The germline V and J ends were trimmed by 0 bases and 2 bases, with 6 bases remaining between them. This CDR3 spans 14 amino acids. The CDR3: CASSESGVTDTQYF. CDR3 nucleotides: TGCGCCAGCAGTGAGTCGGGCGTCACAGATACGCAGTATTTT.

The CDR3 loop reads CAISGTSRDTQYF. Here the CDR3 DNA reads TGTGCCATCAGCGGTACGAGCCGCGATACGCAGTATTTT. The V and J genes are TRBV10-3 and TRBJ2-3; D unresolved. This CDR3 is built from 13 residues. The V and J ends lost 6 bases and 6 bases respectively, with 13 bases between them. CDR1 is ENHRY and CDR2 is SYGVKD in the germline V gene.

The chain links TRBV4-1 to TRBJ1-4; a possible D gene is TRBD1 (5 bases). Germline V gene sequence: CDR1 MGHRA, CDR2 YSYEKL. V lost 0 bases, J lost 5 bases, and 13 bases lay in between. This CDR3 contains 16 residues. CDR3 bases: TGCGCCAGCAGCCAAGAGGAGGGACGGAGAAATGAAAAACTGTTTTTT. Encoded protein: CASSQEEGRRNEKLFF.

The chain recombines TRBV27 with TRBJ2-1, with TRBD1 identical over 7 bases. Germline V gene sequence: CDR1 MNHEY, CDR2 SMNVEV (reference sequence). This CDR3 comprises 18 residues. V lost 7 bases and J lost 0; bases outside the gene matches: 15. CDR3 region: CASNLAYSTGSSYNEQFF. CDR3 sequence (DNA): TGTGCCAGCAATCTAGCCTACTCGACAGGGAGCTCCTACAATGAGCAGTTCTTC.

The chain joins TRBV7-9 to TRBJ2-4; D remains ambiguous. The CDR3 sequence is 14 residues long. V gave up 2 bases and J gave up 8 bases, with 13 bases separating them. Per germline, CDR1 SEHNR and CDR2 FQNEAQ (reference sequence). This chain's CDR3 is CASSLRVRGDIQYF. As DNA, the CDR3 is TGTGCCAGCAGCTTACGGGTCAGAGGAGACATTCAGTACTTC.

This chain connects TRBV19 to TRBJ2-2; 7 bases line up with TRBD1. V lost 4 bases and J lost 1; bases outside the gene matches: 3. Per germline, CDR1 LNHDA and CDR2 SQIVND (reference sequence). The length of the CDR3 is 15 residues. The CDR3 loop is CASSKGTENTGELFF. Here the CDR3 DNA reads TGTGCCAGTAGTAAGGGGACAGAGAACACCGGGGAGCTGTTTTTT.

This clone was observed a handful of times. J is TRBJ1-1 and V is TRBV5-1; D is unresolved. The CDR3 extends over 14 amino acids. Germline V lookup: CDR1 SGHRS, CDR2 YFSETQ. Trimming pared 0 bases from V and 7 bases from J, leaving 13 bases between. Here the CDR3 DNA reads TGCGCCAGCAGCTTGGCTGGCAGCCGACTTGAAGCTTTCTTT. Translating gives CASSLAGSRLEAFF.

This clone was observed once. The chain employs TRBV19 and TRBJ1-5; D ambiguous. The germline V and J ends were trimmed by 2 bases and 1 base, with 9 bases remaining between them. Germline V lookup: CDR1 LNHDA, CDR2 SQIVND (reference sequence). The CDR3 covers 15 residues. Here the CDR3 reads CASSISNRSNQPQHF. The DNA of the CDR3 is TGTGCCAGTAGTATATCTAATCGGAGCAATCAGCCCCAGCATTTT. Filled out from reference TRBV19 and TRBJ1-5, the complete variable domain reads DGGITQSPKYLFRKEGQNVTLSCEQNLNHDAMYWYRQDPGQGLRLIYYSQIVNDFQKGDIAEGYSVSREKKESFPLTVTSAQKNPTAFYLCASSISNRSNQPQHFGDGTRLSIL.

This clone was seen a single time. The CDR3, as DNA: TGTGCCAGCCAGCGGGGGAAATCCTACGAGCAGTACTTC. This codes for CASQRGKSYEQYF. V is TRBV12-3 or TRBV12-4 and J is TRBJ2-7; 8 bases line up with TRBD2. This CDR3 is built from 13 residues. Trimming removed 8 bases from V and 1 base from J; junction bases left unmatched: 4.

V usage is TRBV6-5 and J usage is TRBJ1-5; D is unclear. The CDR3 has 13 residues. Germline V gene data show CDR1 as MNHEY and CDR2 as SVGAGI. V lost 7 bases and J 7 bases, leaving 14 bases between the germline ends. This CDR3 is CASIPGNEQPQHF. The CDR3, as DNA: TGTGCCAGCATCCCCGGGAACGAACAGCCCCAGCATTTT.

The V call is TRBV5-1, the J call TRBJ2-1, with D tentatively TRBD2 (5 bases). The germline V gene encodes CDR1 SGHRS and CDR2 YFSETQ. The V end was cut by 3 bases, the J end by 5 bases, with 12 bases between. The CDR3 is made up of 14 amino acids. CDR3 bases: TGCGCCAGCAGCTCGTCGGGAACCCACAATGAGCAGTTCTTC. This encodes CASSSSGTHNEQFF. The full variable domain, completed using reference TRBV5-1 and TRBJ2-1, is KAGVTQTPRYLIKTRGQQVTLSCSPISGHRSVSWYQQTPGQGLQFLFEYFSETQRNKGNFPGRFSGRQFSNSRSEMNVSTLELGDSALYLCASSSSGTHNEQFFGPGTRLTVL.

The V gene is TRBV30, the J gene TRBJ1-5; 7 nucleotides match TRBD1. CDR1 is GTSNPN and CDR2 is SVGIG in the germline V gene (reference sequence). The CDR3 has 14 residues. Unmatched junction bases numbered 6, after V lost 5 bases and J lost 2 bases. The CDR3 spells CAWSGTEGNQPQHF. CDR3 bases: TGTGCCTGGTCCGGGACAGAGGGCAATCAGCCCCAGCATTTT.

J is TRBJ1-2 and V is TRBV6-5; D unresolved. CDR1 MNHEY and CDR2 SVGAGI come from the germline V gene. Deletions cut 0 bases from V and 2 bases from J, with 7 bases between. This CDR3 has 14 amino acids. The CDR3 spells CASSYSLGNYGYTF. The CDR3 DNA reads TGTGCCAGCAGTTACTCCCTCGGGAACTATGGCTACACCTTC.